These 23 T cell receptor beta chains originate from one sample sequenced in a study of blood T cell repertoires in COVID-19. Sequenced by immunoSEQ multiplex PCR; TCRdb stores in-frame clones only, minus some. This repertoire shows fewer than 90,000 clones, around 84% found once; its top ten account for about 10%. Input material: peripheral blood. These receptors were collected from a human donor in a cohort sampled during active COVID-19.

CDR3 bases: TGCGCCAGCAGCCAAGGGGACAGGACAGAGGAGCAGTTCTTC. Translated: CASSQGDRTEEQFF. The gene calls are TRBV4-1 and TRBJ2-1, with 8 bases matching TRBD1. V was pared by 1 base and J by 10 bases, with 6 bases of the junction left unmatched. The CDR3 covers 14 residues. The V gene's germline CDR1 is MGHRA and CDR2 YSYEKL.

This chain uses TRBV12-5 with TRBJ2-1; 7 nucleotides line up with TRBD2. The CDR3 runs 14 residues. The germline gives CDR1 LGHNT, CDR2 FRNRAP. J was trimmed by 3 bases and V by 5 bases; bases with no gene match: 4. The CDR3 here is CASGTSGGYNEQFF. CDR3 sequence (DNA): TGTGCTAGTGGTACGTCGGGGGGCTACAATGAGCAGTTCTTC.

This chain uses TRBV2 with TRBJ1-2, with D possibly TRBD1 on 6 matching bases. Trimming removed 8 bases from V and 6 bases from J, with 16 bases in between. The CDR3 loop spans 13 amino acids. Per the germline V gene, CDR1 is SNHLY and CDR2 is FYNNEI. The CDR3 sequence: CASAGTIADGYTF. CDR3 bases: TGTGCCAGCGCCGGGACAATTGCAGATGGCTACACCTTC.

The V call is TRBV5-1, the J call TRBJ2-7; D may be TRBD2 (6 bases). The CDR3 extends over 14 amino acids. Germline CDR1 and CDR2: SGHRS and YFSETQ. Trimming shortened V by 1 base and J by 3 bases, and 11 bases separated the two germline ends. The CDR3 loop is CASSLTSWDYEQYF. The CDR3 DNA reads TGCGCCAGCAGCTTGACTAGCTGGGACTACGAGCAGTACTTC.

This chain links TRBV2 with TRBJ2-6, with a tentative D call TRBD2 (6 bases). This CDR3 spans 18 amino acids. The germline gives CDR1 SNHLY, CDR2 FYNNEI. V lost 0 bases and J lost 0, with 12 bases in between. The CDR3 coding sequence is TGTGCCAGCAGTGAAGCGATTGGGGGACTCTCTGGGGCCAACGTCCTGACTTTC. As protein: CASSEAIGGLSGANVLTF.

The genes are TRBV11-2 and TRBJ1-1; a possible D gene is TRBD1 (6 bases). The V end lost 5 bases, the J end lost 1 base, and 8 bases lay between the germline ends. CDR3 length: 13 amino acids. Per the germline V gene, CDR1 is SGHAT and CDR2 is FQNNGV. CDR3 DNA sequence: TGTGCCAGCAGCGCGGACAGGAACACTGAAGCTTTCTTT. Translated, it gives CASSADRNTEAFF. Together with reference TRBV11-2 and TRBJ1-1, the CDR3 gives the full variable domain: EAGVAQSPRYKIIEKRQSVAFWCNPISGHATLYWYQQILGQGPKLLIQFQNNGVVDDSQLPKDRFSAERLKGVDSTLKIQPAKLEDSAVYLCASSADRNTEAFFGQGTRLTVV.

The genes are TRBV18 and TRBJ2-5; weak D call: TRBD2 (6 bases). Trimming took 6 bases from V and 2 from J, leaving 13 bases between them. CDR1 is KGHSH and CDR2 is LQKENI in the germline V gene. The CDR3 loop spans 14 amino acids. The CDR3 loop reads CASSLGAGQETQYF. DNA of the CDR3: TGTGCCAGCTCGCTTGGCGCGGGGCAAGAGACCCAGTACTTC.

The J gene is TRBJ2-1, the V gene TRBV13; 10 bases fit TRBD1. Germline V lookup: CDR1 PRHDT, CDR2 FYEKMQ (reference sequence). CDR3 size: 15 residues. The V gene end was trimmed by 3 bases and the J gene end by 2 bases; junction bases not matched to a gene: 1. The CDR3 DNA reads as TGTGCCAGCAGCTTGGACAGGGGGACCTACAATGAGCAGTTCTTC. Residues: CASSLDRGTYNEQFF.

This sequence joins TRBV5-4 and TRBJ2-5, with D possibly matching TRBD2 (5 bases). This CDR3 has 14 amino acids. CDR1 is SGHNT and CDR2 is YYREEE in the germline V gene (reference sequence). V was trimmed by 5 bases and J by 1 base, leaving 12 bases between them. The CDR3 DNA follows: TGTGCCAGCAGTTCAGGCGGGTCCCAAGAGACCCAGTACTTC. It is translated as CASSSGGSQETQYF.

DNA of the CDR3: TGTGCCAGCAGCTTACACAGGGACCAGCCCCAGCATTTT. This translates into CASSLHRDQPQHF. The chain combines TRBV11-2 with TRBJ1-5; D is perhaps TRBD1 (6 bases). CDR1 and CDR2 (germline): SGHAT, FQNNGV. The CDR3 length is 13 residues. Trimming removed 2 bases at V and 7 bases at J, with 9 bases between. Using reference TRBV11-2 and TRBJ1-5 for the parts outside the CDR3, the full variable domain is EAGVAQSPRYKIIEKRQSVAFWCNPISGHATLYWYQQILGQGPKLLIQFQNNGVVDDSQLPKDRFSAERLKGVDSTLKIQPAKLEDSAVYLCASSLHRDQPQHFGDGTRLSIL.

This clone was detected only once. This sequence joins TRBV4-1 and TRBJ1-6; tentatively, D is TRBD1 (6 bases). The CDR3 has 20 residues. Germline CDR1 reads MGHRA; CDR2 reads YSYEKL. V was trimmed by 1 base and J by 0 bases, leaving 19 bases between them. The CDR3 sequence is CASSQAPGHRAASYNSPLHF. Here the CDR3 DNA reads TGCGCCAGCAGCCAAGCTCCGGGACACCGGGCCGCCTCCTATAATTCACCCCTCCACTTT.

The DNA for the CDR3 is TGTGCCAGTAGTGATCGAGGAGACCTCTATGGCTACACCTTC. Its translation is CASSDRGDLYGYTF. The chain is built from TRBV19 and TRBJ1-2; D not certain. The germline V gene encodes CDR1 LNHDA and CDR2 SQIVND (reference sequence). The V end was cut by 5 bases, the J end by 4 bases, with 14 bases between. CDR3 length: 14 amino acids.

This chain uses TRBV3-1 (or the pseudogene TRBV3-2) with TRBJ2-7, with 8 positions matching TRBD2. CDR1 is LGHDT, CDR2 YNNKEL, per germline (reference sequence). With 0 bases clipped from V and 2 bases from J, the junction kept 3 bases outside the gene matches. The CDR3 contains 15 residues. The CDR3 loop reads CASSQELGLAYEQYF. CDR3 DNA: TGTGCCAGCAGCCAAGAGTTGGGACTAGCCTACGAGCAGTACTTC.

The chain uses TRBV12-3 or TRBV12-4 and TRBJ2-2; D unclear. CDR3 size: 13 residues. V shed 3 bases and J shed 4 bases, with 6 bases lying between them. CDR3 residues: CASSFLATGELFF. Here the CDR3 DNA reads TGTGCCAGCAGTTTTTTAGCCACCGGGGAGCTGTTTTTT.

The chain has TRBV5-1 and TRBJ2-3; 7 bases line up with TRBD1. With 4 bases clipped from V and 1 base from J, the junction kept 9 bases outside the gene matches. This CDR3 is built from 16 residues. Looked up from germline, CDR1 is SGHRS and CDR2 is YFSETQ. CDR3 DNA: TGCGCCAGCAGCATCGGGACAGCCCTAGGCACAGATACGCAGTATTTT. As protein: CASSIGTALGTDTQYF.

CDR3: CASSARVALNWELFF. The CDR3, as DNA: TGTGCCAGCTCGGCGCGGGTGGCTCTCAACTGGGAGCTGTTTTTT. The chain employs TRBV27 and TRBJ2-2, with D maybe TRBD2 (5 bases). V was pared by 8 bases and J by 9 bases, with 22 bases between. The CDR3 covers 15 residues. The V gene's germline CDR1 is MNHEY and CDR2 SMNVEV (reference sequence).

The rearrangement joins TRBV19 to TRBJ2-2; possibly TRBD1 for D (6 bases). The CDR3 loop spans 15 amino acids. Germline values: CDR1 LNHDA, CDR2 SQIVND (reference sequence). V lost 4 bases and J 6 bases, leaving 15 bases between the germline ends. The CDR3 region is CASSRLTGMAGELFF. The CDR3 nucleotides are TGTGCCAGTAGTAGACTCACAGGGATGGCCGGGGAGCTGTTTTTT.

CDR3 nucleotide sequence: TGCGCCAGCAGCTTGTATGGGGGCGCGGAGGAGCAGTACTTC. It translates to CASSLYGGAEEQYF. This chain links TRBV5-1 with TRBJ2-7, with D possibly matching TRBD1 (6 bases). Trimming removed 1 base at V and 7 bases at J, with 15 bases between. The CDR3 spans 14 residues. Germline V gives CDR1 SGHRS, CDR2 YFSETQ.

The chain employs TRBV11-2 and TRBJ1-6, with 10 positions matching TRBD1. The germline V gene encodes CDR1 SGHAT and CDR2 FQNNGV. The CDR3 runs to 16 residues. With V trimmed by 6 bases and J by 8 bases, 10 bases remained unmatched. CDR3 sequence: CASRFTWDRGDSPLHF. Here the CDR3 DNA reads TGTGCCAGCAGATTTACCTGGGACAGGGGAGATTCACCCCTCCACTTT. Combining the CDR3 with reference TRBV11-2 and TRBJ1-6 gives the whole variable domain EAGVAQSPRYKIIEKRQSVAFWCNPISGHATLYWYQQILGQGPKLLIQFQNNGVVDDSQLPKDRFSAERLKGVDSTLKIQPAKLEDSAVYLCASRFTWDRGDSPLHFGNGTRLTVT.

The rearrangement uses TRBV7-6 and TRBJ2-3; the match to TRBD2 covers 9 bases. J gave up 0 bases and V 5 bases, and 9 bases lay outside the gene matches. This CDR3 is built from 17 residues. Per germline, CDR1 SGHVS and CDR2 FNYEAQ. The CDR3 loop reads CASSQRGAGSSTDTQYF. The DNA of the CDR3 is TGTGCCAGCAGCCAGCGGGGGGCTGGCAGTAGCACAGATACGCAGTATTTT.

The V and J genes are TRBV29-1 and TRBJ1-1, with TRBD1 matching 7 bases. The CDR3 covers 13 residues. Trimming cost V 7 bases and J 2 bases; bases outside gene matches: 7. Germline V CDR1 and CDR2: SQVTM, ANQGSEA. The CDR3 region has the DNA TGCAGCGCGGAAAGGGACAGAAACACTGAAGCTTTCTTT. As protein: CSAERDRNTEAFF. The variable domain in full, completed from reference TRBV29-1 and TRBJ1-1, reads SAVISQKPSRDICQRGTSLTIQCQVDSQVTMMFWYRQQPGQSLTLIATANQGSEATYESGFVIDKFPISRPNLTFSTLTVSNMSPEDSSIYLCSAERDRNTEAFFGQGTRLTVV.

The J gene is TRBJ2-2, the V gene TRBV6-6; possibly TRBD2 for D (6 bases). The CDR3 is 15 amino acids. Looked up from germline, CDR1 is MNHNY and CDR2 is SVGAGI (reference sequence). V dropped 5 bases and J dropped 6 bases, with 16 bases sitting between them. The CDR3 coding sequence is TGTGCCAGCAGTGGCCTGACTAGTGTCGCCGGGGAGCTGTTTTTT. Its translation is CASSGLTSVAGELFF.

CDR3 protein: CASSLFAEVNTEAFF. The CDR3, as DNA: TGCGCCAGCAGCTTGTTTGCAGAGGTGAACACTGAAGCTTTCTTT. J is TRBJ1-1 and V is TRBV5-1; D uncertain. In germline, CDR1 is SGHRS, CDR2 YFSETQ. The CDR3 consists of 15 residues. Deletions cut 1 base from V and 0 bases from J, with 10 bases between.